The entry below describes one T cell receptor (beta chain). Its antigen is still unknown. Blood sampling took place at baseline, cycle 4 day 1, and cycle 7 day 1. This CDR3 has 13 amino acids. Trimming cost V 4 bases and J 6 bases, with 10 bases left between them. Germline CDR1 reads SGHTA; CDR2 reads FQGTGA. This specimen belongs to a study of OX40 agonist ivuxolimab in advanced cancers. Study summary: The study reported partial responses in three patients: one hepatocellular carcinoma, two cutaneous melanoma. Study results and caveats: With doses of 0.1-3.0 mg/kg, partial responders showed among the lowest clonal expansion.

Libraries were prepared by immunoSEQ multiplex PCR; TCRdb keeps only in-frame clonotypes and omits some of them. Among about 61,000 clones listed, about 90% were seen once. The specimen comprised CD4+ or CD8+ T cells sorted from blood, sampled in a trial of the OX40 agonist ivuxolimab. The sequence derives from an adult with an advanced solid tumor such as melanoma, head and neck, liver or kidney cancer. J is TRBJ2-1 and V is TRBV7-3; possibly TRBD2 for D (6 bases). CDR3 sequence reads: CASSSHGSNEQFF. In nucleotides, the CDR3 is TGTGCCAGCAGCTCCCACGGGAGCAATGAGCAGTTCTTC. Variable domain in full (rest from reference TRBV7-3 and TRBJ2-1): GAGVSQTPSNKVTEKGKYVELRCDPISGHTALYWYRQSLGQGPEFLIYFQGTGAADDSGLPNDRFFAVRPEGSVSTLKIQRTERGDSAVYLCASSSHGSNEQFFGPGTRLTVL.